These 25 T cell receptor beta chains share one sample of origin, sequenced in a study of T cell responses to AZD1222 COVID-19 vaccine. Profiling relied on immunoSEQ multiplex PCR, and the TCRdb table lists in-frame clones only, not all of them. This table has 110,000 to 150,000 clones, about 93% appearing once. The sequenced sample was peripheral blood, obtained on day 0 of AZD1222 vaccination. All receptors derive from an adult in good health.

The chain recombines TRBV4-3 with TRBJ1-2; 9 nucleotides align to TRBD1. Germline V CDR1 and CDR2: LGHNA, YSLEER. The trim removed 4 bases at V and 4 bases at J, leaving 4 bases unmatched. The CDR3 spans 14 residues. CDR3 nucleotides: TGCGCCAGCAGCCCGGGACAGGGAAGCTATGGCTACACCTTC. Amino acids: CASSPGQGSYGYTF.

The rearrangement links TRBV4-1 to TRBJ1-5; D is undetermined. The CDR3 runs 14 residues. Germline V gene data show CDR1 as MGHRA and CDR2 as YSYEKL. With 4 bases removed from V and 10 bases from J, the gap between germline ends came to 17 bases. The DNA of the CDR3 is TGCGCCAGCAGCCCGAGCCCCCAGGTAGCCCCCCAGCATTTT. Amino acid sequence: CASSPSPQVAPQHF.

This clone was seen only once. The gene calls are TRBV30 and TRBJ1-2; TRBD1 aligns across 10 bases. Unmatched junction bases numbered 10, after V lost 2 bases and J lost 4 bases. The CDR3 loop spans 16 amino acids. Germline V gives CDR1 GTSNPN, CDR2 SVGIG (reference sequence). The CDR3 DNA follows: TGTGCCTGGAGTTCCCTGACCGGGACAGGGGTCTATGGCTACACCTTC. Protein: CAWSSLTGTGVYGYTF.

This rearrangement joins TRBV3-1 (or the pseudogene TRBV3-2) to TRBJ1-6, with unresolved D. The CDR3 extends over 16 amino acids. Germline-derived CDR1 and CDR2 are LGHDT and YNNKEL (reference sequence). V shed 7 bases and J shed 0 bases, with 13 bases lying between them. CDR3: CASKTTQSSYNSPLHF. Written as DNA, the CDR3 is TGTGCCAGCAAAACAACACAGAGCTCCTATAATTCACCCCTCCACTTT.

This chain connects TRBV5-4 to TRBJ1-2, with a possible D match to TRBD1 (5 bases). There are 14 residues in the CDR3. Deletions cut 6 bases from V and 4 bases from J, with 16 bases between. The V gene's germline CDR1 is SGHNT and CDR2 YYREEE (reference sequence). As DNA, the CDR3 is TGTGCCAGCATCCCCAGGGAGAAGGGCTATGGCTACACCTTC. Its translation is CASIPREKGYGYTF.

The J gene is TRBJ1-2, the V gene TRBV3-1 (or the pseudogene TRBV3-2); perhaps TRBD1 as D (5 bases). The CDR3 extends over 13 amino acids. Germline CDR1 reads LGHDT; CDR2 reads YNNKEL (reference sequence). V was cut by 4 bases and J by 6 bases, with 12 bases left in between. CDR3 residues: CASSRRGNDGYTF. The DNA for the CDR3 is TGTGCCAGCAGCCGTCGGGGCAACGATGGCTACACCTTC.

The chain carries TRBV5-4 and TRBJ2-7; D could derive from TRBD1 or TRBD2 (6 bases each). The V gene's germline CDR1 is SGHNT and CDR2 YYREEE (reference sequence). Between the trimmed V and J ends, which lost 4 bases and 6 bases, there was a span of 17 bases. The CDR3 runs to 14 residues. CDR3 region: CASSQLAGGIEQYF. As DNA, the CDR3 is TGTGCCAGCAGCCAATTAGCCGGGGGCATCGAGCAGTACTTC.

There are a few counts of this clone. The same CDR3 arises from other DNA sequences in this sample as well. The V and J genes are TRBV5-1 and TRBJ1-2; 11 bases line up with TRBD1. Trimming removed 5 bases from V and 4 bases from J; junction bases left unmatched: 4. This CDR3 comprises 14 residues. Per the germline V gene, CDR1 is SGHRS and CDR2 is YFSETQ. The CDR3 sequence: CASSSGQGAYGYTF. The CDR3 DNA is TGCGCCAGCAGTTCCGGACAGGGGGCCTATGGCTACACCTTC. Full variable domain (missing parts from reference TRBV5-1 and TRBJ1-2): KAGVTQTPRYLIKTRGQQVTLSCSPISGHRSVSWYQQTPGQGLQFLFEYFSETQRNKGNFPGRFSGRQFSNSRSEMNVSTLELGDSALYLCASSSGQGAYGYTFGSGTRLTVV.

The V call is TRBV20-1, the J call TRBJ2-7; D unclear. The germline gives CDR1 DFQATT, CDR2 SNEGSKA (reference sequence). The CDR3 runs 9 residues. CDR3 residues: CSPSYEQYF. Written as DNA, the CDR3 is TGCAGCCCCTCCTACGAGCAGTACTTC.

The J gene is TRBJ2-2, the V gene TRBV5-6; D assignment may be TRBD1 or TRBD2 (5 bases each). Trimming left V 4 bases short and J 9 bases short, with 13 bases between. The V gene's germline CDR1 is SGHDT and CDR2 YYEEEE. The CDR3 has 13 amino acids. The CDR3 DNA reads as TGTGCCAGCAGCCCGGGACCCTCGTGGGAGCTGTTTTTT. As protein: CASSPGPSWELFF.

The chain uses TRBV11-2 and TRBJ1-4; D is uncertain. The CDR3 totals 14 residues. From germline, CDR1 is SGHAT and CDR2 FQNNGV. Trimming took 6 bases from V and 3 from J, leaving 11 bases between them. In DNA, the CDR3 is TGTGCCAGCAGGGTGGACTTATCTAATGAAAAACTGTTTTTT. Translated, it gives CASRVDLSNEKLFF.

The chain is built from TRBV4-3 and TRBJ1-4, with D perhaps TRBD1 (6 bases). This CDR3 has 15 amino acids. Looked up from germline, CDR1 is LGHNA and CDR2 is YSLEER. Trimming took 5 bases from V and 8 from J, leaving 18 bases between them. Here the CDR3 DNA reads TGCGCCAGCAGCGTGAACACAGGGATAGTAGAAAAACTGTTTTTT. It translates to CASSVNTGIVEKLFF.

This chain uses TRBV3-1 (or the pseudogene TRBV3-2) with TRBJ1-2; 7 nucleotides agree with TRBD1. The germline V gene has CDR1 LGHDT and CDR2 YNNKEL (reference sequence). The V gene end was trimmed by 4 bases and the J gene end by 4 bases; junction bases not matched to a gene: 9. The CDR3 has 15 amino acids. The CDR3 nucleotides are TGTGCCAGCAGCCTTGGGACAGTACCTTTCTATGGCTACACCTTC. Its protein product is CASSLGTVPFYGYTF.

This clone showed up just once. The rearrangement links TRBV5-1 to TRBJ1-6; unclear D gene. The germline CDR1 and CDR2 sequences are SGHRS and YFSETQ. V was shortened by 0 bases and J by 7 bases, with 11 bases between the two germline ends. The CDR3 is 15 amino acids. The CDR3 nucleotides are TGCGCCAGCAGCTTGGCCTACGGGTCGAATTCACCCCTCCACTTT. This encodes CASSLAYGSNSPLHF. The full variable domain, in which reference TRBV5-1 and TRBJ1-6 provide the parts outside the CDR3, is KAGVTQTPRYLIKTRGQQVTLSCSPISGHRSVSWYQQTPGQGLQFLFEYFSETQRNKGNFPGRFSGRQFSNSRSEMNVSTLELGDSALYLCASSLAYGSNSPLHFGNGTRLTVT.

The chain employs TRBV20-1 and TRBJ2-3; D is unresolved. Germline CDR1 and CDR2: DFQATT and SNEGSKA (reference sequence). V dropped 3 bases and J dropped 1 base, with 8 bases sitting between them. The CDR3 is 13 amino acids. CDR3 loop: CSASAHRTDTQYF. In DNA form, the CDR3 reads TGCAGTGCTAGTGCGCACCGCACAGATACGCAGTATTTT.

The genes are TRBV30 and TRBJ1-2, with TRBD1 as a possible D gene (5 bases). Germline CDR1 is GTSNPN and CDR2 is SVGIG (reference sequence). This CDR3 region has 17 residues. V lost 0 bases to trimming and J lost 3 bases, with 20 bases between them. The CDR3 reads CAWSVGLGRKIDYGYTF. CDR3 sequence (DNA): TGTGCCTGGAGTGTAGGTTTGGGACGGAAGATAGACTATGGCTACACCTTC. The variable domain in full, completed from reference TRBV30 and TRBJ1-2, reads SQTIHQWPATLVQPVGSPLSLECTVEGTSNPNLYWYRQAAGRGLQLLFYSVGIGQISSEVPQNLSASRPQDRQFILSSKKLLLSDSGFYLCAWSVGLGRKIDYGYTFGSGTRLTVV.

This chain connects TRBV6-6 to TRBJ2-7, with TRBD1 matching over 7 bases. The CDR3 spans 16 residues. J was trimmed by 2 bases and V by 5 bases; bases with no gene match: 12. Germline V gene data show CDR1 as MNHNY and CDR2 as SVGAGI (reference sequence). The CDR3 DNA follows: TGTGCCAGCAGTCGTTCGAGACAGGGTCTCACCTACGAGCAGTACTTC. Protein: CASSRSRQGLTYEQYF.

The rearrangement uses TRBV7-9 and TRBJ2-7; TRBD2 agrees at 8 bases. CDR1 and CDR2 (germline): SEHNR, FQNEAQ (reference sequence). V shed 3 bases, J shed 5 bases, and the junction held 15 bases outside the gene matches. The CDR3 loop spans 17 amino acids. The CDR3 region is CASSLGEYGGGSNEQYF. For the CDR3, the DNA is TGTGCCAGCAGCTTGGGCGAGTACGGCGGGGGGAGTAACGAGCAGTACTTC.

This clone was counted only a few times. This chain uses TRBV28 with TRBJ1-5; 11 nucleotides line up with TRBD1. The CDR3 totals 17 residues. Germline CDR1 MDHEN, CDR2 SYDVKM. Trimming at V came to 7 bases and at J to 1 base, leaving 9 bases not matched to a gene. As DNA, the CDR3 is TGTGCCAGCATTATGGGACAGGGGGAAGGGAGCAATCAGCCCCAGCATTTT. Its protein product is CASIMGQGEGSNQPQHF.

V is TRBV27 and J is TRBJ2-7, with 7 bases identical to TRBD2. In germline, CDR1 is MNHEY, CDR2 SMNVEV (reference sequence). Trimming at V came to 3 bases and at J to 4 bases, leaving 6 bases not matched to a gene. The CDR3 extends over 14 amino acids. The chain's CDR3 is CASSFSGGTYEQYF. CDR3 DNA sequence: TGTGCCAGCAGTTTCTCGGGAGGTACATACGAGCAGTACTTC.

V and J are TRBV5-1 and TRBJ2-7; D unresolved. V was shortened by 0 bases and J by 2 bases, with 9 bases between the two germline ends. The CDR3 consists of 14 residues. Germline-derived CDR1 and CDR2 are SGHRS and YFSETQ. For the CDR3, the DNA is TGCGCCAGCAGCTTGGGCCACCGGGCCTACGAGCAGTACTTC. This translates into CASSLGHRAYEQYF.

The rearrangement joins TRBV5-5 to TRBJ1-4; 7 positions agree with TRBD1. Germline V lookup: CDR1 SGHKS, CDR2 YYEKEE (reference sequence). The CDR3 sequence is 17 residues long. V lost 4 bases to trimming and J lost 4 bases; unmatched junction nucleotides: 13. Here the CDR3 DNA reads TGTGCCAGCAGCGCTAGACAGGGTAGAGCATATAATGAAAAACTGTTTTTT. The encoded protein is CASSARQGRAYNEKLFF.

The V gene is TRBV7-2, the J gene TRBJ1-2; 7 bases fit TRBD1. V shed 6 bases, J shed 0 bases, and the junction held 4 bases outside the gene matches. Germline CDR1 reads SGHTA; CDR2 reads FQGNSA. CDR3 length: 14 residues. The CDR3: CASRQGTANYGYTF. The CDR3 coding sequence is TGTGCCAGCAGACAGGGGACCGCTAACTATGGCTACACCTTC.

The chain links TRBV7-2 to TRBJ2-1, with D uncertain. Trimming shortened V by 1 base and J by 2 bases, and 15 bases separated the two germline ends. CDR1 and CDR2 from the germline V gene are SGHTA and FQGNSA. The CDR3 runs to 17 residues. The CDR3 reads CASSLVSTAIPYNEQFF. Written as DNA, the CDR3 is TGTGCCAGCAGCTTAGTTTCTACAGCGATTCCCTACAATGAGCAGTTCTTC.

The chain has TRBV4-2 and TRBJ2-5; D unresolved. The V gene's germline CDR1 is LGHNA and CDR2 YNFKEQ. The V and J ends lost 0 bases and 6 bases respectively, with 14 bases between them. There are 15 residues in the CDR3. The CDR3 is CASSQDAQSAQTQYF. CDR3 nucleotides: TGTGCCAGCAGCCAAGACGCCCAGTCCGCCCAGACCCAGTACTTC.